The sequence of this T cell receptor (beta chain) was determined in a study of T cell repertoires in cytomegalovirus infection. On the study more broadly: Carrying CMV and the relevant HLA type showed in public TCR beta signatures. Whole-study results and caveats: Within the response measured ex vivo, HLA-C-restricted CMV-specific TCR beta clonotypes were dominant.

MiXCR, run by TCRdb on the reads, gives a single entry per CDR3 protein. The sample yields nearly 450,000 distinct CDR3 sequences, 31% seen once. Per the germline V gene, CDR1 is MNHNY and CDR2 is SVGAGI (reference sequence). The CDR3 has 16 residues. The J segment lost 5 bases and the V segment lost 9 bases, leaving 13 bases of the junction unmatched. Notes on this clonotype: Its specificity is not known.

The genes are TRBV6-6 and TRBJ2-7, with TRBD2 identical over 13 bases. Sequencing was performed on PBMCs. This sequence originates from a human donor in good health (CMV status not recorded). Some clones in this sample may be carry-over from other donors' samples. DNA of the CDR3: TGTGCCAGTAGATGGCGAGTGGGACTAGCGGGGAACGAGCAGTACTTC. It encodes CASRWRVGLAGNEQYF.